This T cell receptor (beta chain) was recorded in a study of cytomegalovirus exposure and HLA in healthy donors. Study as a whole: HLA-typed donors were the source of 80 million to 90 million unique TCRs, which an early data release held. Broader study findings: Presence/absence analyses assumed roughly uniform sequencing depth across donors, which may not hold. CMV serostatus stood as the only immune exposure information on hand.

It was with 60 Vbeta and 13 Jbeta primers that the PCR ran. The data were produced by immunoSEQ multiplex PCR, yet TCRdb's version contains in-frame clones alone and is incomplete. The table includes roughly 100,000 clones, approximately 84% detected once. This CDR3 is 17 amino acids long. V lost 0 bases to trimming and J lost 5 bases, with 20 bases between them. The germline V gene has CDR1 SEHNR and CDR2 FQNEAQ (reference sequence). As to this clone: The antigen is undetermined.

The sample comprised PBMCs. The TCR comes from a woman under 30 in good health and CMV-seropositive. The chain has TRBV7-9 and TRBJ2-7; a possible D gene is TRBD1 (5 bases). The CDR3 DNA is TGTGCCAGCAGCTTAGCAGTGGGGTATGGAGCCAGGGACGAGCAGTACTTC. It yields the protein CASSLAVGYGARDEQYF.